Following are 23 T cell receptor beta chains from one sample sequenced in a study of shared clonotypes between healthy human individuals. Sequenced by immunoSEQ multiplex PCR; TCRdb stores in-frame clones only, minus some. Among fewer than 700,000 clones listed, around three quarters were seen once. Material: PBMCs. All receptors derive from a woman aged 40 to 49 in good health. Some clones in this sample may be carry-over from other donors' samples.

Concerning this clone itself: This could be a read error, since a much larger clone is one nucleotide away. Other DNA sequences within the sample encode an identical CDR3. CDR3 DNA: TGTGCCAGCAGCTTGGGGGACACTGAAGCTTTCTTT. It yields the protein CASSLGDTEAFF. The chain uses TRBV5-6 and TRBJ1-1; the D is unclear. Germline V gene sequence: CDR1 SGHDT, CDR2 YYEEEE. V was cut by 0 bases and J by 3 bases, with 3 bases left in between. The length of the CDR3 is 12 residues.

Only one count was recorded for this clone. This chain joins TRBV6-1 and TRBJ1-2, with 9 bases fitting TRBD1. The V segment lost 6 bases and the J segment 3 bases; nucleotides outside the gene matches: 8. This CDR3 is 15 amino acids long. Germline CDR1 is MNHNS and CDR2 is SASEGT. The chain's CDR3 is CASRERQGDYYGYTF. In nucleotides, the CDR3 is TGTGCCAGCAGGGAGAGACAGGGGGATTACTATGGCTACACCTTC.

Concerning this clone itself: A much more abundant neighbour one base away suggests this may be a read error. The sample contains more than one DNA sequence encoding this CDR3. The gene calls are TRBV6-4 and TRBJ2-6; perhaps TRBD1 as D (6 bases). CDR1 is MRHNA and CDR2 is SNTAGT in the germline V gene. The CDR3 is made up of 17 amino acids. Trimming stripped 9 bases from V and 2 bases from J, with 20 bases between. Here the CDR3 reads CARGVDRKRPGANVLTF. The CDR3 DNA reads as TGTGCCAGGGGTGTGGACAGAAAAAGACCTGGGGCCAACGTCCTGACTTTC.

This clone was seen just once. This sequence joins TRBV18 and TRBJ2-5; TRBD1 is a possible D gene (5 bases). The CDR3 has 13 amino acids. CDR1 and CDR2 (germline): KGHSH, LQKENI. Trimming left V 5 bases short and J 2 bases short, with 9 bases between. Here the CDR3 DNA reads TGTGCCAGCTCAGCTTCAGGGCAAGAGACCCAGTACTTC. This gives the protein CASSASGQETQYF.

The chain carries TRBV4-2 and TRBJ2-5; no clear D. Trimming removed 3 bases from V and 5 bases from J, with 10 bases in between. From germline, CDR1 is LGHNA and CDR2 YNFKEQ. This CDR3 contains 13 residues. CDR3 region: CASSQGLLETQYF. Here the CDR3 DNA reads TGTGCCAGCAGCCAGGGATTGCTCGAGACCCAGTACTTC.

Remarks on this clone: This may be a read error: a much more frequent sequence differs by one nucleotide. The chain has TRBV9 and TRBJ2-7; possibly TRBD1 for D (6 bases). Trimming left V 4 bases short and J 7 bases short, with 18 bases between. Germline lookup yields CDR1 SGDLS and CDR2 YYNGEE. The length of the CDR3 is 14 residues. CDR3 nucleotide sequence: TGTGCCAGCAGCTCCGGCCAGGGGTCGAGGGAGCAGTACTTC. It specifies CASSSGQGSREQYF.

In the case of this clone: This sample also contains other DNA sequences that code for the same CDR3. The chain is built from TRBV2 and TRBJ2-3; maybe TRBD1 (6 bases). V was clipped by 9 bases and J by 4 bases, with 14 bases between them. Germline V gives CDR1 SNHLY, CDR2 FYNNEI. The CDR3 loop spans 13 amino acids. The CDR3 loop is CASGGRGADTQYF. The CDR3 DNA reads TGTGCCAGTGGGGGCAGGGGTGCAGATACGCAGTATTTT.

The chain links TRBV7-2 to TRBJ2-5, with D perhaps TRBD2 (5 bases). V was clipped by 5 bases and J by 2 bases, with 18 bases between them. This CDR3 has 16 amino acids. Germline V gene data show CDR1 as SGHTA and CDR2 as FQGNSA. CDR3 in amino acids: CASSPDLGLPQETQYF. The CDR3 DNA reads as TGTGCCAGCAGCCCGGACCTCGGACTCCCGCAAGAGACCCAGTACTTC. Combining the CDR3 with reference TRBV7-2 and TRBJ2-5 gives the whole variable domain GAGVSQSPSNKVTEKGKDVELRCDPISGHTALYWYRQSLGQGLEFLIYFQGNSAPDKSGLPSDRFSAERTGGSVSTLTIQRTQQEDSAVYLCASSPDLGLPQETQYFGPGTRLLVL.

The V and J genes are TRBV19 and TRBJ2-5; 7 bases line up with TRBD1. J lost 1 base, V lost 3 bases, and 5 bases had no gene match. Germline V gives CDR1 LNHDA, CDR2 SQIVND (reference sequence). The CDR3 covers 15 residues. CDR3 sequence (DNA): TGTGCCAGTAGTATCAAGACAGGGCCCCAAGAGACCCAGTACTTC. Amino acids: CASSIKTGPQETQYF.

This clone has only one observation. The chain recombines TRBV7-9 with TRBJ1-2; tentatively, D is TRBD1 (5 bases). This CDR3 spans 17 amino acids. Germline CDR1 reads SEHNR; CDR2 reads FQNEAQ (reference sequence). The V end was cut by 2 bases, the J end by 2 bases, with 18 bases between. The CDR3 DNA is TGTGCCAGCAGCTTACGGGTCAACGGAAGGGGCAACTATGGCTACACCTTC. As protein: CASSLRVNGRGNYGYTF.

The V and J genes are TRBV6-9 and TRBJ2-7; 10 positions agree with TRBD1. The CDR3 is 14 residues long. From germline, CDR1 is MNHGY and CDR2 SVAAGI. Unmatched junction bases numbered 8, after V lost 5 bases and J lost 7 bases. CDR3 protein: CASSRAGQGVEQYF. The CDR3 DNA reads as TGTGCCAGCAGTCGGGCTGGACAGGGGGTTGAGCAGTACTTC.

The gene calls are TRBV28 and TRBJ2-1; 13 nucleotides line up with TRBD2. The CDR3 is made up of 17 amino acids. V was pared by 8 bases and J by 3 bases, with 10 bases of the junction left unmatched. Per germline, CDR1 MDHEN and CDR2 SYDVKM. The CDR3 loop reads CASRYGGLAGRYNEQFF. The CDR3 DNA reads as TGTGCCAGCCGCTATGGGGGACTAGCGGGACGCTACAATGAGCAGTTCTTC.

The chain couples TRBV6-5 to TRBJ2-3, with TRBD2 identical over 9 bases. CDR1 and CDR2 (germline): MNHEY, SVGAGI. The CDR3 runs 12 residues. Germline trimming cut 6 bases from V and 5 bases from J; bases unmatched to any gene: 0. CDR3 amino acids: CASRTSGDTQYF. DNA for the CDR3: TGTGCCAGCAGGACTAGCGGAGATACGCAGTATTTT.

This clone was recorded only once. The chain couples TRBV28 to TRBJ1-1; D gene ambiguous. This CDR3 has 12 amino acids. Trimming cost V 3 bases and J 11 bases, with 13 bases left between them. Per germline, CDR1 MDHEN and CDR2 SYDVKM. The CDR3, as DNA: TGTGCCAGCAGTTTTTTAGCGTCCGTGGCTTTCTTT. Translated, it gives CASSFLASVAFF.

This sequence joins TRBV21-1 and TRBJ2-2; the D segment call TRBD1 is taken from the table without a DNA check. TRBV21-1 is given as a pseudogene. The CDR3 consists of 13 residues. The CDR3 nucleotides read TGTGCCAGGACGGACATTCCTCCCGGGGAGCTGTTTTTT. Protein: CARTDIPPGELFF.

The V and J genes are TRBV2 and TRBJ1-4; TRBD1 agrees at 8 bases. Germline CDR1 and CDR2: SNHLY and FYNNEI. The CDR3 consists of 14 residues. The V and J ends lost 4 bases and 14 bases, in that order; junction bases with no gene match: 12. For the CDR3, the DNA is TGTGCCAGCAGTGCAGGGACAGGTACCCGGTGGCTGTTTTTT. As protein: CASSAGTGTRWLFF.

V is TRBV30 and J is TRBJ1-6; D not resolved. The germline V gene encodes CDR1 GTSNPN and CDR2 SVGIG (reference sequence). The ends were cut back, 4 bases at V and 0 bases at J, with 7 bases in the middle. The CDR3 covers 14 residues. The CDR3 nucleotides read TGTGCCTGGAATGTGGGCTCCTATAATTCACCCCTCCACTTT. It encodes CAWNVGSYNSPLHF. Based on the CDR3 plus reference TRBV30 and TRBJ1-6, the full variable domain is SQTIHQWPATLVQPVGSPLSLECTVEGTSNPNLYWYRQAAGRGLQLLFYSVGIGQISSEVPQNLSASRPQDRQFILSSKKLLLSDSGFYLCAWNVGSYNSPLHFGNGTRLTVT.

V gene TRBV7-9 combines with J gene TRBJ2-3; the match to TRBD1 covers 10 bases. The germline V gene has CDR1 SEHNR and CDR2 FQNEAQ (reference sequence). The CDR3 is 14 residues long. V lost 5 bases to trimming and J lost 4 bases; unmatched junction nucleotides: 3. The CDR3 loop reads CASSTGQGADTQYF. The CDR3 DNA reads TGTGCCAGCAGCACCGGACAGGGGGCAGATACGCAGTATTTT.

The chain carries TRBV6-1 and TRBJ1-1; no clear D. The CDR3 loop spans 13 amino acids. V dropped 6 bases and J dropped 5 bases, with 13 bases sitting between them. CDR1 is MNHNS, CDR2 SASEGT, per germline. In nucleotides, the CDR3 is TGTGCCAGCAGAACTGGATGGCAAACTGAAGCTTTCTTT. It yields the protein CASRTGWQTEAFF.

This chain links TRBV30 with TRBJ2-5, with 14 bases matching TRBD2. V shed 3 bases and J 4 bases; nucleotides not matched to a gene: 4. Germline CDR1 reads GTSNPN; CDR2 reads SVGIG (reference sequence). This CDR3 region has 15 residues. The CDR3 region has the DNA TGTGCCTGGAGCATGGGACTAGCGGGAGTAGAGACCCAGTACTTC. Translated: CAWSMGLAGVETQYF.

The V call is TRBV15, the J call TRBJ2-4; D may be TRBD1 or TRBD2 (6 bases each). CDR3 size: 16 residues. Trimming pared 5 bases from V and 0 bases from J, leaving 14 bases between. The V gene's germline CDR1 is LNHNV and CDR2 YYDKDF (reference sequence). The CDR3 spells CATSWGADLAKNIQYF. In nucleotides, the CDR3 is TGTGCCACCAGCTGGGGGGCCGATCTAGCCAAAAACATTCAGTACTTC.

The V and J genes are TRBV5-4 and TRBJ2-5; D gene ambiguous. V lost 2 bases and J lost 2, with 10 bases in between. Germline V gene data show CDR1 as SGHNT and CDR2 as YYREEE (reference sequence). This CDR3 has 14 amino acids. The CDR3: CASSLNQGQETQYF. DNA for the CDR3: TGTGCCAGCAGCTTAAATCAAGGACAAGAGACCCAGTACTTC.

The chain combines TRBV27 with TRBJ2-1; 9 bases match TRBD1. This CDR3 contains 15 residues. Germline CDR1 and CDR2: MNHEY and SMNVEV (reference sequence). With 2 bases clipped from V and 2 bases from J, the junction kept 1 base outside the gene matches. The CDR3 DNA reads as TGTGCCAGCAGTTTAAGGACAGGGGCCTACAATGAGCAGTTCTTC. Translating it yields CASSLRTGAYNEQFF.